This TCR beta chain was obtained from a study of shared clonotypes between healthy human individuals. Study outcomes and limitations: Generation probability values for non-shared clonotypes were lower than those for clonotypes shared by all four donors.

Measured with immunoSEQ multiplex PCR; TCRdb has only the in-frame clones, and not every one. The repertoire holds around 940,000 clones, with less than 85% as singletons. The germline gives CDR1 SGHTA, CDR2 FQGNSA. V lost 5 bases to trimming and J lost 9 bases; unmatched junction nucleotides: 9. This CDR3 spans 13 amino acids. To note about this clone: The antigen is unknown.

The source material was memory CD4+ T cells sorted from blood. Subset given: CD45RA-negative fraction. The sequence came from a man aged 18 to 29 in good health. This sequence joins TRBV7-2 and TRBJ1-2; TRBD1 matches at 7 bases. This chain's CDR3 is CASSPQGEVSYTF. The CDR3 DNA is TGTGCCAGCAGCCCCCAGGGGGAAGTCAGCTACACCTTC.